The T cell receptor beta chain under discussion was sequenced for a study of cytomegalovirus exposure and HLA in healthy donors. Study-level background: Out of 398 genotyped donors, around 80% belonged to the Caucasian-associated ancestry cluster.

In the case of this clone: Its target is unknown.

The PCR ran on 60 Vbeta and 13 Jbeta primers. This table comes from immunoSEQ multiplex PCR, and its TCRdb copy is limited to in-frame clones, with some not included. The table has around 150,000 clones, 60% to 80% seen once. Broader study findings: A later analysis linked about 17,000 TCR beta sequences to HLA alleles at 0.05 false discovery rate. Specific recognition of CMV antigens was confirmed in vitro for a few chains (all CMV-associated).

The receptor's source is a woman in her thirties or forties in good health and CMV-seropositive. The material sequenced was PBMCs.

In DNA, the CDR3 is TGCGCCAGCAGCCCAGGCGGGGGAGGAAACACCATATATTTT. Amino acid sequence: CASSPGGGGNTIYF. The J gene is TRBJ1-3, the V gene TRBV5-1, with D perhaps TRBD1 (5 bases). V lost 4 bases, J lost 4 bases, and 12 bases lay in between. The CDR3 sequence is 14 residues long. CDR1 and CDR2 (germline): SGHRS, YFSETQ.